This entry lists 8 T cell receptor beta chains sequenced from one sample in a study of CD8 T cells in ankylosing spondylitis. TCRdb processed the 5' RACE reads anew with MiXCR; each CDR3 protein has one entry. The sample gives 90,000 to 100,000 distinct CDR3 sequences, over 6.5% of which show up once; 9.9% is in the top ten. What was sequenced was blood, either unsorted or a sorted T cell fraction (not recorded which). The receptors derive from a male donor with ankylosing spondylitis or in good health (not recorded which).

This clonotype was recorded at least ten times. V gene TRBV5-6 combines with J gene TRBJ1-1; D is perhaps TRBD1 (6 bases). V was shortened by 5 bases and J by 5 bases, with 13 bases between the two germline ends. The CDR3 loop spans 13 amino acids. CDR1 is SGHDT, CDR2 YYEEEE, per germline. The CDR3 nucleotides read TGTGCCAGCAGGATGGTCAGGGGAACTGAAGCTTTCTTT. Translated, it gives CASRMVRGTEAFF.

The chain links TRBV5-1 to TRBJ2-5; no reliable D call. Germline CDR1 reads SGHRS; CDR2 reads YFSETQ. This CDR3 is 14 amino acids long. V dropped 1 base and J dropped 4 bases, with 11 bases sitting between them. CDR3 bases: TGCGCCAGCAGCTTGTTCGGTTCCAGAGAGACCCAGTACTTC. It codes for CASSLFGSRETQYF.

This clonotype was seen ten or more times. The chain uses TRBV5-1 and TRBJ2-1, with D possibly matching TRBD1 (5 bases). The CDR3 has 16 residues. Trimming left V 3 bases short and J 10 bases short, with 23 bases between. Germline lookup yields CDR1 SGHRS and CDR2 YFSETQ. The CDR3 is CASSSGAGIGYVEQFF. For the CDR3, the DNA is TGCGCCAGCAGCTCCGGCGCAGGGATTGGGTACGTGGAGCAGTTCTTC.

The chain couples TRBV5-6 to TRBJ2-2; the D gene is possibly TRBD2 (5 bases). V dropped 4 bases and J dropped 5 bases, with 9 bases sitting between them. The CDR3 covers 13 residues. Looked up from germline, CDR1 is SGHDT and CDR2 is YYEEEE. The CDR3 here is CASSPGGTGELFF. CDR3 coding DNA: TGTGCCAGCAGCCCCGGCGGGACCGGGGAGCTGTTTTTT. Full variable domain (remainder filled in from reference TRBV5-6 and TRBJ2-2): DAGVTQSPTHLIKTRGQQVTLRCSPKSGHDTVSWYQQALGQGPQFIFQYYEEEERQRGNFPDRFSGHQFPNYSSELNVNALLLGDSALYLCASSPGGTGELFFGEGSRLTVL.

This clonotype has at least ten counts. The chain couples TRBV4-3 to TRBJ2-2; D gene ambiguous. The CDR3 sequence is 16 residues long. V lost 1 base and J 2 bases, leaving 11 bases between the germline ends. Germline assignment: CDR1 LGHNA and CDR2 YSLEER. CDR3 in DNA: TGCGCCAGCAGCCAAGCTGCAGGAGCAAACACCGGGGAGCTGTTTTTT. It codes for CASSQAAGANTGELFF.

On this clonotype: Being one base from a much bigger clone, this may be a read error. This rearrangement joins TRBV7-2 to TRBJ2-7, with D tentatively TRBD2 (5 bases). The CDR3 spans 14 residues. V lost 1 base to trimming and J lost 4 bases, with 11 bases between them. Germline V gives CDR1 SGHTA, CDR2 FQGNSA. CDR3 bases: TGTGCCAGCAGCTTAGTGATGGGAGCTTACGAGCAGTACTTC. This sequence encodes CASSLVMGAYEQYF.

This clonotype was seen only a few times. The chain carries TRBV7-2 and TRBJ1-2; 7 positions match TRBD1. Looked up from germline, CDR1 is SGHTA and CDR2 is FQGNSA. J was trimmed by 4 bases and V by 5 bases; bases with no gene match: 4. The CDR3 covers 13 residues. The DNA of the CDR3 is TGTGCCAGCAGCGCCTCAGGGGGCTATGGCTACACCTTC. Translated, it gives CASSASGGYGYTF.

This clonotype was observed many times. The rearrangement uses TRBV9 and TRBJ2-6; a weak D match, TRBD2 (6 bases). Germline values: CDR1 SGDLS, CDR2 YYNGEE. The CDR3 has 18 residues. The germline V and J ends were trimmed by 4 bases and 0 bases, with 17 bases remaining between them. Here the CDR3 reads CASSPRGNAYSGANVLTF. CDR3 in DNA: TGTGCCAGCAGCCCCCGGGGGAACGCGTACTCTGGGGCCAACGTCCTGACTTTC. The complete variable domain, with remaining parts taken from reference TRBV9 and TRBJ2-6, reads DSGVTQTPKHLITATGQRVTLRCSPRSGDLSVYWYQQSLDQGLQFLIQYYNGEERAKGNILERFSAQQFPDLHSELNLSSLELGDSALYFCASSPRGNAYSGANVLTFGAGSRLTVL.